This T cell receptor beta chain came from a study of Ad26.COV2.S vaccination and SARS-CoV-2 variants. On the study more broadly: Once or twice, 56 days apart, Ad26.COV2.S was delivered intramuscularly.

In the case of this clone: What it binds is not known.

Treatment specified: roughly 19 received Ad26.COV2.S at low or high dose, single or two shots; about 5 received placebo; per-sample allocation not given. Day 63 after the first injection of vaccine or placebo was the sampling time. It was an adult aged 18-55 years in Boston who was the donor. As its vector, the vaccine had Ad26, which expressed Wuhan-strain SARS-CoV-2 spike. Unmatched junction bases numbered 9, after V lost 4 bases and J lost 6 bases. The germline gives CDR1 SGHRS, CDR2 YFSETQ. The CDR3 is 15 amino acids. Generated by immunoSEQ multiplex PCR, the TCRdb table keeps only in-frame clones and is missing some. The profile shows about 350,000 clones, about 85% of them singletons. Notes on the study in general: Vaccine and placebo recipients had comparable breadth of non-spike TCRs.

This TCR was recovered from a person aged 18 to 65 who received the Ad26.COV2.S COVID-19 vaccine or a placebo. Sequencing used peripheral blood, obtained in a trial of Ad26.COV2.S vaccine versus placebo. The genes are TRBV5-1 and TRBJ1-5, with TRBD1 matching over 8 bases. The CDR3 sequence is CASSPAAGGSQPQHF. For the CDR3, the DNA is TGCGCCAGCAGCCCAGCTGCAGGGGGCAGTCAGCCCCAGCATTTT.